The TCR beta chain described here comes from a study of CD8 T cells in ankylosing spondylitis. Study-wide results and limits: Ankylosing spondylitis blood appeared to be characterized by a TCR beta motif of about eight highly homologous variants.

In its sample, this clonotype was seen a few times. What it recognizes is unknown. The CDR3 length is 14 residues. V was pared by 4 bases and J by 2 bases, with 12 bases between. In germline, CDR1 is SGHAT, CDR2 FQNNGV. Using quantitative 5'-RACE with molecular barcodes, the authors made TCR beta libraries. In TCRdb, the 5' RACE reads were re-called with MiXCR into one record per CDR3 protein. The table records fewer than 180,000 distinct CDR3 sequences, approximately 44% of them present only once. Sequenced: synovial fluid, either unsorted or a sorted T cell fraction (not recorded which). The origin of this receptor is a male donor with ankylosing spondylitis. The rearrangement links TRBV11-2 to TRBJ2-7, with D possibly called TRBD1 or TRBD2 (5 bases each). CDR3 sequence: CASSWDGNPYEQYF. Written as DNA, the CDR3 is TGTGCCAGCAGCTGGGACGGGAATCCCTACGAGCAGTACTTC.